Presented here are 28 T cell receptor beta chains from one specimen sequenced in a study of human T cells and chemical hapten exposure. TCRdb independently ran MiXCR on the RACE reads; one entry per CDR3 protein. The sample includes about 140,000 distinct CDR3 sequences, 10% to 15% of them seen just once. This sample's time point: patch test 2, 6 weeks after DPC sensitization. Treatment reported: therapeutic diphenylcyclopropenone sensitization with weekly scalp DPC. This material consisted of whole blood, taken in connection with sensitization to the hapten diphenylcyclopropenone (DPC). The source is a woman aged 45-60 years with alopecia areata. Some clones in this sample may be carry-over from other donors' samples.

This clonotype occurred many times. V and J are TRBV28 and TRBJ2-1; TRBD2 matches 9 bases. The J segment lost 2 bases and the V segment lost 2 bases, leaving 4 bases of the junction unmatched. This CDR3 region has 16 residues. CDR1 MDHEN and CDR2 SYDVKM come from the germline V gene. The DNA for the CDR3 is TGTGCCAGCAGTTTAGTATCTAGCGGGACCTACAATGAGCAGTTCTTC. Translation gives CASSLVSSGTYNEQFF.

Remarks on this clonotype: The junction departs from the called germline gene at one end, perhaps through a read error. The J gene is TRBJ1-6, the V gene TRBV5-1; D not certain. This CDR3 has 16 residues. Per germline, CDR1 SGHRS and CDR2 YFSETQ. CDR3 coding DNA: TGCGTCAGCAGCTTGTCATCGACCATAATGAATTCACCCCTCCACTTT. As protein: CVSSLSSTIMNSPLHF.

This clonotype was detected ten times or more. V gene TRBV12-3 or TRBV12-4 combines with J gene TRBJ2-5, with TRBD1 matching 7 bases. The CDR3 covers 15 residues. The junction had 3 bases not matched to a gene; V was cut back by 1 base and J by 1 base. Written as DNA, the CDR3 is TGTGCCAGCAGTTTAGGGGACAGTCTCCAAGAGACCCAGTACTTC. Translated: CASSLGDSLQETQYF.

This clonotype was seen ten or more times. The V gene is TRBV14, the J gene TRBJ2-1; possible D gene TRBD2, 5 bases. Trimming took off 4 bases at V and 9 bases at J, with 10 bases between the two ends. Germline-derived CDR1 and CDR2 are SGHDN and FVKESK. The CDR3 consists of 12 residues. The CDR3 here is CASSPQRFEQFF. The CDR3 bases are TGTGCCAGCAGCCCCCAGCGGTTTGAGCAGTTCTTC.

The V and J genes are TRBV7-6 and TRBJ1-5, with D unresolved. The CDR3 contains 14 residues. Germline CDR1 SGHVS, CDR2 FNYEAQ. V lost 6 bases to trimming and J lost 2 bases, with 11 bases between them. CDR3 bases: TGTGCCAGCAGTCCTAGACCGGGCAATCAGCCCCAGCATTTT. Translated, it gives CASSPRPGNQPQHF.

This clonotype was seen more than once but under ten times. This chain joins TRBV28 and TRBJ2-7, with TRBD1 as a possible D gene (5 bases). V was trimmed by 7 bases and J by 2 bases, leaving 12 bases between them. The CDR3 has 13 amino acids. Germline V gives CDR1 MDHEN, CDR2 SYDVKM. The CDR3 DNA follows: TGTGCCAGCATTTCGACAGTCCCCTACGAGCAGTACTTC. Translating gives CASISTVPYEQYF. The whole variable domain, filled in from reference TRBV28 and TRBJ2-7, reads DVKVTQSSRYLVKRTGEKVFLECVQDMDHENMFWYRQDPGLGLRLIYFSYDVKMKEKGDIPEGYSVSREKKERFSLILESASTNQTSMYLCASISTVPYEQYFGPGTRLTVT.

This clonotype was observed many times. V and J are TRBV6-2 or TRBV6-3 and TRBJ1-2, with D perhaps TRBD1 (6 bases). The germline V gene has CDR1 MNHEY and CDR2 SVGEGT. This CDR3 region has 12 residues. V was cut by 8 bases and J by 5 bases, with 12 bases left in between. The CDR3 protein is CASAQGLYGYTF. The CDR3 DNA reads TGTGCCAGCGCACAGGGACTATATGGCTACACCTTC.

A few counts support this clonotype. The CDR3 loop reads CASSAGPILNTEAFF. CDR3 bases: TGTGCCAGCAGTGCCGGACCGATTTTGAACACTGAAGCTTTCTTT. The chain recombines TRBV12-3 or TRBV12-4 with TRBJ1-1; D is ambiguous. The CDR3 covers 15 residues. V was clipped by 5 bases and J by 0 bases, with 13 bases between them.

This clonotype showed up many times. V is TRBV7-8 and J is TRBJ1-5; D gene ambiguous. The germline gives CDR1 SGHVS, CDR2 FQNEAQ. The CDR3 runs 13 residues. The V end was cut by 5 bases, the J end by 5 bases, with 10 bases between. CDR3 DNA sequence: TGTGCCAGCAGCGCCCGAACTGATCAGCCCCAGCATTTT. It yields the protein CASSARTDQPQHF.

The chain carries TRBV20-1 and TRBJ2-1; TRBD2 agrees at 8 bases. CDR3 size: 15 residues. The junction had 9 bases not matched to a gene; V was cut back by 5 bases and J by 3 bases. Germline CDR1 and CDR2: DFQATT and SNEGSKA (reference sequence). CDR3 sequence (DNA): TGCAGTGCTGGCGGACTAGCCTCGCGCTACAATGAGCAGTTCTTC. Residues: CSAGGLASRYNEQFF.

A few counts support this clonotype. The rearrangement uses TRBV5-4 and TRBJ2-2; perhaps TRBD2 as D (6 bases). The CDR3 contains 15 residues. Germline V gives CDR1 SGHNT, CDR2 YYREEE (reference sequence). V was shortened by 4 bases and J by 4 bases, with 14 bases between the two germline ends. This CDR3 is CASSTELASTGELFF. The CDR3 nucleotides are TGTGCCAGCAGCACTGAACTAGCTTCCACCGGGGAGCTGTTTTTT.

This clonotype showed up just a few times. The chain joins TRBV28 to TRBJ2-7; 7 bases line up with TRBD1. The CDR3 has 16 amino acids. Germline-derived CDR1 and CDR2 are MDHEN and SYDVKM. The junction had 10 bases not matched to a gene; V was cut back by 5 bases and J by 0 bases. The CDR3 nucleotides read TGTGCCAGCAGTCACCCAACAGGGGTAGTCTCCTACGAGCAGTACTTC. Protein sequence: CASSHPTGVVSYEQYF. The variable domain in full, completed from reference TRBV28 and TRBJ2-7, reads DVKVTQSSRYLVKRTGEKVFLECVQDMDHENMFWYRQDPGLGLRLIYFSYDVKMKEKGDIPEGYSVSREKKERFSLILESASTNQTSMYLCASSHPTGVVSYEQYFGPGTRLTVT.

In this sample, this clonotype turned up a few times. The chain is built from TRBV6-5 and TRBJ2-1, with D perhaps TRBD1 or TRBD2 (5 bases each). The V and J ends lost 0 bases and 8 bases respectively, with 17 bases between them. The CDR3 covers 16 residues. Germline-derived CDR1 and CDR2 are MNHEY and SVGAGI. The DNA for the CDR3 is TGTGCCAGCAGTTACTCGACCGGGCTGGGGGTCGATGAGCAGTTCTTC. Residues: CASSYSTGLGVDEQFF.

CDR3 region: CASSRQLDEQYF. In DNA, the CDR3 is TGTGCCAGCAGTCGACAGTTAGACGAGCAGTACTTC. The rearrangement links TRBV6-2 or TRBV6-3 to TRBJ2-7; D might be TRBD1 (5 bases). This CDR3 has 12 residues. Germline loops: CDR1 MNHEY, CDR2 SVGEGT. V lost 5 bases to trimming and J lost 5 bases, with 10 bases between them.

The chain links TRBV3-1 to TRBJ2-2; the D is unclear. Germline V gene lookup returns CDR1 LGHDT and CDR2 YNNKEL (reference sequence). The CDR3 consists of 14 residues. Trimming left V 1 base short and J 0 bases short, with 3 bases between. CDR3 DNA: TGTGCCAGCAGCCAAGTGGCGAACACCGGGGAGCTGTTTTTT. Residues: CASSQVANTGELFF.

V is TRBV28 and J is TRBJ1-2; TRBD1 might be the D (6 bases). Germline-derived CDR1 and CDR2 are MDHEN and SYDVKM. The germline V and J ends were trimmed by 7 bases and 8 bases, with 17 bases remaining between them. This CDR3 contains 13 residues. The CDR3 nucleotides read TGTGCCAGCACCCCGGGGGGGGCGTTGGGCTACACCTTC. It encodes CASTPGGALGYTF.

The rearrangement uses TRBV20-1 and TRBJ2-2; D remains ambiguous. The germline gives CDR1 DFQATT, CDR2 SNEGSKA (reference sequence). Trimming pared 5 bases from V and 1 base from J, leaving 8 bases between. The CDR3 sequence is 13 residues long. CDR3 region: CSAFTGNTGELFF. For the CDR3, the DNA is TGCAGTGCTTTCACTGGGAACACCGGGGAGCTGTTTTTT.

Many counts were recorded for this clonotype. J is TRBJ1-5 and V is TRBV7-9; possible D gene TRBD1, 6 bases. CDR1 SEHNR and CDR2 FQNEAQ come from the germline V gene (reference sequence). This CDR3 is built from 13 residues. Between the trimmed V and J ends, which lost 11 bases and 4 bases, there was a span of 15 bases. CDR3 in DNA: TGTGCCTGCCAAAGGGGGGATAATCAGCCCCAGCATTTT. Translated: CACQRGDNQPQHF.

J is TRBJ2-5 and V is TRBV9; TRBD1 matches at 8 bases. CDR1 is SGDLS and CDR2 is YYNGEE in the germline V gene. With V trimmed by 4 bases and J by 0 bases, 5 bases remained unmatched. This CDR3 is 15 amino acids long. CDR3 sequence reads: CASSTRQGNQETQYF. The CDR3 nucleotides read TGTGCCAGCAGCACCCGACAGGGGAACCAAGAGACCCAGTACTTC.

The chain combines TRBV6-6 with TRBJ2-3, with 7 bases fitting TRBD2. This CDR3 is 15 amino acids long. V lost 6 bases and J lost 8; bases outside the gene matches: 14. Germline-derived CDR1 and CDR2 are MNHNY and SVGAGI (reference sequence). Here the CDR3 reads CASRNGAGAKGTQYF. In DNA, the CDR3 is TGTGCCAGCAGGAATGGTGCGGGAGCCAAGGGTACGCAGTATTTT.

This clonotype was found a few times. The chain recombines TRBV7-6 with TRBJ1-5, with a possible D match to TRBD1 (6 bases). CDR1 SGHVS and CDR2 FNYEAQ come from the germline V gene. This CDR3 comprises 14 residues. Trimming stripped 0 bases from V and 7 bases from J, with 10 bases between. CDR3 protein: CASSLAGAQQPQHF. The CDR3 bases are TGTGCCAGCAGCTTAGCGGGGGCCCAACAGCCCCAGCATTTT.

This clonotype was observed a handful of times. The rearrangement uses TRBV28 and TRBJ2-5; TRBD1 might be the D (6 bases). Trimming removed 3 bases at V and 4 bases at J, with 15 bases between. This CDR3 comprises 15 residues. Germline V CDR1 and CDR2: MDHEN, SYDVKM. In DNA, the CDR3 is TGTGCCAGCAGTTTCCTGGGGACACGGCGAGAGACCCAGTACTTC. This sequence encodes CASSFLGTRRETQYF.

This clonotype was recorded a few times. This sequence joins TRBV18 and TRBJ1-1; maybe TRBD1 (5 bases). The CDR3 length is 12 residues. The germline CDR1 and CDR2 sequences are KGHSH and LQKENI. V lost 2 bases and J 7 bases, leaving 8 bases between the germline ends. The CDR3 here is CASSPGQGEAFF. In DNA form, the CDR3 reads TGTGCCAGCTCACCAGGGCAGGGTGAAGCTTTCTTT.

The rearrangement joins TRBV12-3 or TRBV12-4 to TRBJ2-1, with TRBD2 identical over 12 bases. The CDR3 length is 17 residues. The V gene end was trimmed by 4 bases and the J gene end by 2 bases; junction bases not matched to a gene: 6. The chain's CDR3 is CASSSSSGRATYNEQFF. DNA of the CDR3: TGTGCCAGCAGTTCCTCTAGCGGGAGGGCCACCTACAATGAGCAGTTCTTC.

In this sample, this clonotype turned up a few times. The CDR3 region has the DNA TGTGCCAGCAGCTTGAGGATCAGGAACACAGATACGCAGTATTTT. This codes for CASSLRIRNTDTQYF. This chain uses TRBV5-4 with TRBJ2-3, with D unclear. Trimming shortened V by 1 base and J by 2 bases, and 11 bases separated the two germline ends. Germline-derived CDR1 and CDR2 are SGHNT and YYREEE (reference sequence). This CDR3 has 15 amino acids.

The table lists this clonotype with a few counts. The rearrangement links TRBV29-1 to TRBJ2-2; TRBD1 aligns across 7 bases. CDR1 and CDR2 from the germline V gene are SQVTM and ANQGSEA. V dropped 6 bases and J dropped 7; count of bases not matched to a gene: 5. The CDR3 is made up of 12 amino acids. CDR3 coding DNA: TGCAGCGTCGAACAGGGGATCGGGGAGCTGTTTTTT. It codes for CSVEQGIGELFF.

This clonotype was recorded a few times. CDR3 in DNA: TGCAGCGTTGGGAATTCAGGGGGCATTAATCAGCCCCAGCATTTT. It translates to CSVGNSGGINQPQHF. The chain carries TRBV29-1 and TRBJ1-5; 8 bases fit TRBD1. The length of the CDR3 is 15 residues. Per germline, CDR1 SQVTM and CDR2 ANQGSEA. The junction had 9 bases not matched to a gene; V was cut back by 4 bases and J by 4 bases. Full variable domain (outside the CDR3, taken from reference TRBV29-1 and TRBJ1-5): SAVISQKPSRDICQRGTSLTIQCQVDSQVTMMFWYRQQPGQSLTLIATANQGSEATYESGFVIDKFPISRPNLTFSTLTVSNMSPEDSSIYLCSVGNSGGINQPQHFGDGTRLSIL.

The gene calls are TRBV20-1 and TRBJ1-6, with 9 bases fitting TRBD1. Germline CDR1 reads DFQATT; CDR2 reads SNEGSKA (reference sequence). The CDR3 sequence is 15 residues long. J lost 1 base, V lost 6 bases, and 4 bases had no gene match. CDR3 amino acids: CSATTGGSYNSPLHF. CDR3 nucleotide sequence: TGCAGTGCAACGACAGGGGGTTCCTATAATTCACCCCTCCACTTT.